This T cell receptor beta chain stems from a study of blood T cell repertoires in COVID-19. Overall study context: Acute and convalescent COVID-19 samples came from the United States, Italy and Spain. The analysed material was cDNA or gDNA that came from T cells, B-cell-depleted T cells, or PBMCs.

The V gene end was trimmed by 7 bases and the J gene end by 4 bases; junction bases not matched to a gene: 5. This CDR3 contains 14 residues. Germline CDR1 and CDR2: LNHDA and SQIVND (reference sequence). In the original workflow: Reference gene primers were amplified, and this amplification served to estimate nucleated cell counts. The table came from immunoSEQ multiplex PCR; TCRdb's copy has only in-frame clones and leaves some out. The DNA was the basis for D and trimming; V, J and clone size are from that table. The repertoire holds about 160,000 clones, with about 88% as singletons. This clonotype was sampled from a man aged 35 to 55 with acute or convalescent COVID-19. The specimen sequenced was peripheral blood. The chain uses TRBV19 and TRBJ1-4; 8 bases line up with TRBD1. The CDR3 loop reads CASIPGQDNEKLFF. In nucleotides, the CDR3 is TGTGCCAGTATTCCGGGACAGGATAATGAAAAACTGTTTTTT.